This T cell receptor (beta chain) was identified during a study of identical twins. Points from the study as a whole: Cord blood's abundant beta clonotypes had fewer insertions, unlike memory repertoires.

V lost 0 bases and J 0 bases, leaving 5 bases between the germline ends. Germline CDR1 DFQATT, CDR2 SNEGSKA (reference sequence). This CDR3 is 13 amino acids long. Via MiXCR, TCRdb re-called the 5' RACE reads, giving one row per CDR3 protein. The table includes roughly 770,000 distinct CDR3 sequences, about 20% detected once. As regards this clonotype: Its antigen is unidentified.

The same sample was also used in a study of T cells expressing NK-cell markers. As that study records: Each of a handful of donors carried dominant NKG2C+ clonotypes accounting for roughly 1.0-7.5% of CD8+ T cells.

The sequence came from a woman between 18 and 29 years old in good health. The material sequenced was PBMCs. The chain has TRBV20-1 and TRBJ1-2; D gene ambiguous. This CDR3 reads CSAREQANYGYTF. In DNA, the CDR3 is TGCAGTGCTAGAGAGCAGGCTAACTATGGCTACACCTTC.